This entry is about one TCR beta chain. Its target is unknown. The CDR3 is 13 amino acids. Germline CDR1 SNHLY, CDR2 FYNNEI. The V and J ends lost 3 bases and 8 bases respectively, with 13 bases between them. Sorted populations all exceeded 95% purity. These data originate in a study of beta chain features in type 1 diabetes. On the study more broadly: Cell yields, age and gender were similar between patients and healthy donors. Regarding the study as a whole: TCRB CDR3s from Type 1 diabetes patients were moderately but significantly shorter in all four CD4+ subsets. Unsettled here was the matter of whether HLA type influences TCRB rearrangement.

Every isolated RNA sample was fully reverse transcribed, so sequencing captured expressed TCRB transcripts. The data were produced by immunoSEQ multiplex PCR, yet TCRdb's version contains in-frame clones alone and is incomplete. This table has approximately 150,000 clones, approximately 9% appearing once. V usage is TRBV2 and J usage is TRBJ1-2; D gene ambiguous. The sequencing sample was made of central memory CD4+ T cells from blood. This sequence was found in a young man with type 1 diabetes. DNA of the CDR3: TGTGCCAGCAGTGACCCAGGTCGGGAGGGCTACACCTTC. This gives the protein CASSDPGREGYTF.